This passage covers 19 T cell receptor beta chains from one sample sequenced in a study of T-cell reconstitution after alpha-beta-depleted transplantation in children. Unique molecular identifiers tagged the TCRbeta library. TCRdb itself ran the PCR reads through MiXCR, one entry per CDR3 protein. There are hundreds of thousands of distinct CDR3 sequences in the sample; around 13% occur only once, and around 6% lies in the top ten. Here the sequenced sample was PBMCs from the stem cell graft donor, taken from the stem cell graft. The origin of the receptors is a human donor who donated a stem cell graft to a child with combined immunodeficiency.

The chain uses TRBV6-5 and TRBJ2-1; TRBD2 agrees at 12 bases. Per germline, CDR1 MNHEY and CDR2 SVGAGI. The CDR3 consists of 18 residues. The junction had 17 bases not matched to a gene; V was cut back by 6 bases and J by 8 bases. DNA for the CDR3: TGTGCCAGCAGGACGGGGCCGTCGTCTAGCGGGGGGGTCGATGAGCAGTTCTTC. It yields the protein CASRTGPSSSGGVDEQFF.

CDR3 in amino acids: CASSIDRGRAFF. The CDR3 DNA is TGTGCCAGCAGCATAGACAGGGGGCGGGCTTTCTTT. This chain connects TRBV7-9 to TRBJ1-1; 10 bases match TRBD1. The CDR3 runs 12 residues. With V trimmed by 5 bases and J by 11 bases, 5 bases remained unmatched. Germline V CDR1 and CDR2: SEHNR, FQNEAQ (reference sequence).

In its sample, this clonotype was seen many times. The J gene is TRBJ1-5, the V gene TRBV7-6; D not resolved. The germline V gene has CDR1 SGHVS and CDR2 FNYEAQ. This CDR3 contains 14 residues. V lost 5 bases and J 1 base, leaving 9 bases between the germline ends. The DNA of the CDR3 is TGTGCCAGCAGCCCCGGGTACAGCAATCAGCCCCAGCATTTT. Translating gives CASSPGYSNQPQHF.

This clonotype was seen many times. The chain combines TRBV20-1 with TRBJ2-1, with TRBD2 identical over 14 bases. Trimming removed 6 bases from V and 7 bases from J; junction bases left unmatched: 5. The CDR3 extends over 14 amino acids. Germline loops: CDR1 DFQATT, CDR2 SNEGSKA (reference sequence). The DNA for the CDR3 is TGCAGTGCAACGACTAGCGGGAGGGGTAATGAGCAGTTCTTC. Amino acids: CSATTSGRGNEQFF.

This clonotype came up a few times. The chain joins TRBV20-1 to TRBJ1-5; TRBD1 matches 8 bases. The V segment lost 6 bases and the J segment 7 bases; nucleotides outside the gene matches: 5. Germline values: CDR1 DFQATT, CDR2 SNEGSKA (reference sequence). This CDR3 is built from 12 residues. The CDR3 bases are TGCAGTGCGCGACAGGGGAGACAGCCCCAGCATTTT. Translated, it gives CSARQGRQPQHF.

This clonotype was found many times. The V call is TRBV5-1, the J call TRBJ2-3; 8 bases line up with TRBD1. Germline-derived CDR1 and CDR2 are SGHRS and YFSETQ. The CDR3 length is 14 residues. With V trimmed by 5 bases and J by 1 base, 3 bases remained unmatched. CDR3 residues: CASRPGQGTDTQYF. In DNA form, the CDR3 reads TGCGCCAGCAGACCGGGACAGGGCACAGATACGCAGTATTTT.

The V call is TRBV12-3 or TRBV12-4, the J call TRBJ1-6; D unclear. With 6 bases removed from V and 7 bases from J, the gap between germline ends came to 13 bases. The CDR3 is made up of 14 amino acids. For the CDR3, the DNA is TGTGCCAGCAGCCCTCTCGACCGAAATTCACCCCTCCACTTT. Its protein is CASSPLDRNSPLHF.

The chain joins TRBV3-1 to TRBJ2-1, with 8 bases fitting TRBD1. Trimming at V came to 3 bases and at J to 3 bases, leaving 16 bases not matched to a gene. This CDR3 comprises 19 residues. Germline V gene data show CDR1 as LGHDT and CDR2 as YNNKEL (reference sequence). This chain's CDR3 is CASSHILGQGLVLYNEQFF. The CDR3 DNA follows: TGTGCCAGCAGCCACATCCTAGGACAGGGTTTAGTGCTCTACAATGAGCAGTTCTTC.

The chain uses TRBV4-3 and TRBJ2-3; D is possibly TRBD1 (5 bases). This CDR3 contains 17 residues. Germline CDR1 is LGHNA and CDR2 is YSLEER. The V gene lost 3 bases and the J gene lost 0 bases, with 16 bases spanning the gap. The CDR3 DNA reads TGCGCCAGCAGCCACCCACCAGGAAACAGGAGCACAGATACGCAGTATTTT. Its protein product is CASSHPPGNRSTDTQYF.

A few counts support this clonotype. The rearrangement joins TRBV25-1 to TRBJ2-3; 12 bases are shared with TRBD2. Looked up from germline, CDR1 is MGHDK and CDR2 is SYGVNS. This CDR3 is 14 amino acids long. V lost 4 bases and J lost 5; bases outside the gene matches: 1. This chain's CDR3 is CASSGLAGEDTQYF. CDR3 in DNA: TGTGCCAGCAGTGGACTAGCGGGAGAAGATACGCAGTATTTT. The entire variable domain, with the rest obtained from reference TRBV25-1 and TRBJ2-3, is as follows: EADIYQTPRYLVIGTGKKITLECSQTMGHDKMYWYQQDPGMELHLIHYSYGVNSTEKGDLSSESTVSRIRTEHFPLTLESARPSHTSQYLCASSGLAGEDTQYFGPGTRLTVL.

The V call is TRBV20-1, the J call TRBJ2-2; the match to TRBD2 covers 8 bases. CDR3 length: 14 amino acids. Germline-derived CDR1 and CDR2 are DFQATT and SNEGSKA (reference sequence). With 5 bases clipped from V and 7 bases from J, the junction kept 9 bases outside the gene matches. The CDR3 protein is CSAPLGGAYGELFF. Written as DNA, the CDR3 is TGCAGTGCTCCCCTCGGGGGGGCCTACGGGGAGCTGTTTTTT.

This clonotype turned up a few times. The chain employs TRBV6-9 and TRBJ1-1; D possibly corresponds to TRBD1 (5 bases). The CDR3 consists of 15 residues. Germline CDR1 and CDR2: MNHGY and SVAAGI. CDR3 region: CGNSDPRAKNTEAFF. CDR3 coding DNA: TGTGGCAACTCGGACCCCAGGGCGAAAAACACTGAAGCTTTCTTT.

The chain links TRBV29-1 to TRBJ1-1, with D hard to call. V shed 6 bases and J shed 5 bases, with 10 bases lying between them. This CDR3 comprises 11 residues. CDR1 and CDR2 (germline): SQVTM, ANQGSEA. The CDR3 region is CSVLRLTEAFF. The CDR3 nucleotides are TGCAGCGTCCTCCGTCTAACTGAAGCTTTCTTT.

The chain is built from TRBV6-5 and TRBJ2-7; tentatively, D is TRBD2 (7 bases). The CDR3 runs 12 residues. Germline CDR1 is MNHEY and CDR2 is SVGAGI. Deletions cut 9 bases from V and 0 bases from J, with 9 bases between. Here the CDR3 DNA reads TGTGCCAGGGGGGGGGCCTCCTACGAGCAGTACTTC. This translates into CARGGASYEQYF.

Of note for this clonotype: No DNA is shown, since the ends of the CDR3 on it are uncertain; the CDR3 is the one TCRdb lists. The chain uses TRBV15 and TRBJ2-1; whether TRBD2, the table's D call, matches the DNA was not checked. The V gene's germline CDR1 is LNHNV and CDR2 YYDKDF (reference sequence). With termini counted, the CDR3 has 17 amino acids. The CDR3 reads CATSRVVVAGGIGGEFF.

In this sample, this clonotype turned up many times. The chain carries TRBV28 and TRBJ2-7, with 9 nucleotides matching TRBD1. The CDR3 totals 15 residues. From germline, CDR1 is MDHEN and CDR2 SYDVKM. J was trimmed by 3 bases and V by 1 base; bases with no gene match: 4. CDR3 DNA: TGTGCCAGCAGTTTATTCGGGGACAGGGACTACGAGCAGTACTTC. This codes for CASSLFGDRDYEQYF.

This clonotype was seen a few times. DNA of the CDR3: TGTGCCAGCAACTTAGAACCCGGCGAGCAGTACTTC. Translation gives CASNLEPGEQYF. The V gene is TRBV12-3 or TRBV12-4, the J gene TRBJ2-7; D gene unclear. The CDR3 has 12 residues. V was cut by 7 bases and J by 6 bases, with 13 bases left in between.

This clonotype was observed many times. This chain uses TRBV4-2 with TRBJ2-7; 8 bases line up with TRBD2. The CDR3 has 16 amino acids. CDR1 and CDR2 (germline): LGHNA, YNFKEQ. V lost 4 bases and J lost 0; bases outside the gene matches: 8. In nucleotides, the CDR3 is TGTGCCAGCAGCCGCCTGAGCGGGGGTAGCTCCTACGAGCAGTACTTC. Protein sequence: CASSRLSGGSSYEQYF.

V is TRBV5-1 and J is TRBJ1-1, with 7 bases that match TRBD1. The CDR3 has 14 amino acids. V shed 3 bases and J 2 bases; nucleotides not matched to a gene: 4. Germline assignment: CDR1 SGHRS and CDR2 YFSETQ. CDR3 coding DNA: TGCGCCAGCAGCTCGGGACAGCAAAACACTGAAGCTTTCTTT. Translated: CASSSGQQNTEAFF. The whole variable domain, remainder taken from reference TRBV5-1 and TRBJ1-1, is KAGVTQTPRYLIKTRGQQVTLSCSPISGHRSVSWYQQTPGQGLQFLFEYFSETQRNKGNFPGRFSGRQFSNSRSEMNVSTLELGDSALYLCASSSGQQNTEAFFGQGTRLTVV.